This T cell receptor (beta chain) derives from a study of cytomegalovirus exposure and HLA in healthy donors. Study outcomes and limitations: Among the CMV-associated chains, three were confirmed in vitro as specific for CMV antigens.

With regard to this clone: Its specificity is not known.

V trimming: 7 bases; J trimming: 5 bases; junction bases outside the gene matches: 9. This CDR3 spans 14 amino acids. In germline, CDR1 is MDHEN, CDR2 SYDVKM. PCR employed 60 Vbeta and 13 Jbeta primers. Measured with immunoSEQ multiplex PCR; TCRdb has only the in-frame clones, and not every one. The data show around 50,000 clones, approximately 82% seen once. The receptor's source is a man aged 45-65 years in good health and CMV-seronegative. The sample was PBMCs. The chain recombines TRBV28 with TRBJ1-1; TRBD1 matches 8 bases. The CDR3 loop is CASNSRTGRTEAFF. The CDR3 nucleotides read TGTGCCAGCAACTCTAGGACAGGGCGAACTGAAGCTTTCTTT.